This T cell receptor beta chain was captured in a study of CD8+ T cells in alopecia areata. Study observations and caveats: Links between baseline CD8+ expansion and response need larger treated cohorts. Among the 100 top clones, expanded CD8+ clones, like scalp clonality, were significantly decreased by tofacitinib.

On this clone: Its antigen is currently unknown.

Investigators isolated RNA and reverse transcribed it into cDNA to act as the sequencing template. The method was immunoSEQ multiplex PCR; TCRdb's version includes in-frame clones alone and lacks a portion of them. The top ten clones hold around 3.2% of a sample with some 200,000 clones, approximately 56% of them seen once. The CDR3 has 13 amino acids. J was trimmed by 10 bases and V by 6 bases; bases with no gene match: 10. Germline CDR1 and CDR2: SQVTM and ANQGSEA. Treatment of the sample: oral pan-JAK inhibitor, 5-10 mg twice daily. The receptor was isolated from a human donor with alopecia areata. The specimen was CD4+ T cells sorted from blood, collected at week 4, from a patient treated with tofacitinib. The chain links TRBV29-1 to TRBJ1-4; 8 bases align to TRBD1. CDR3 loop: CSVRPQGDGKLFF. The DNA for the CDR3 is TGCAGCGTCCGCCCACAGGGGGATGGAAAACTGTTTTTT. Drawing the rest from reference TRBV29-1 and TRBJ1-4, the complete variable domain is SAVISQKPSRDICQRGTSLTIQCQVDSQVTMMFWYRQQPGQSLTLIATANQGSEATYESGFVIDKFPISRPNLTFSTLTVSNMSPEDSSIYLCSVRPQGDGKLFFGSGTQLSVL.